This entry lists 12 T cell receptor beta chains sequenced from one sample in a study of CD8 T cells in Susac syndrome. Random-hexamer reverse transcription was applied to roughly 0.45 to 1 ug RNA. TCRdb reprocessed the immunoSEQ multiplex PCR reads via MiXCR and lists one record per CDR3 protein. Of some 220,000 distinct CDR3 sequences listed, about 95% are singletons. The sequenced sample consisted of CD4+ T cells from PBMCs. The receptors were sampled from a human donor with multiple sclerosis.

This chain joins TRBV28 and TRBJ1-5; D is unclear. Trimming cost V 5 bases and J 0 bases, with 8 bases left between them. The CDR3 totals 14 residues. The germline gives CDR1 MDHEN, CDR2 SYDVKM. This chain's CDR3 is CASSVHYSNQPQHF. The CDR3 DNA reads TGTGCCAGCAGTGTTCATTATAGCAATCAGCCCCAGCATTTT. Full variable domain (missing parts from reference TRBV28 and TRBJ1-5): DVKVTQSSRYLVKRTGEKVFLECVQDMDHENMFWYRQDPGLGLRLIYFSYDVKMKEKGDIPEGYSVSREKKERFSLILESASTNQTSMYLCASSVHYSNQPQHFGDGTRLSIL.

CDR3 nucleotide sequence: TGCAGTGCTAGAGTCTCCGCGGCAGGGGGTAATCAGCCCCAGCATTTT. Translation gives CSARVSAAGGNQPQHF. The V call is TRBV20-1, the J call TRBJ1-5; 7 nucleotides agree with TRBD1. The V and J ends lost 1 base and 4 bases, in that order; junction bases with no gene match: 10. The germline gives CDR1 DFQATT, CDR2 SNEGSKA (reference sequence). The CDR3 spans 16 residues.

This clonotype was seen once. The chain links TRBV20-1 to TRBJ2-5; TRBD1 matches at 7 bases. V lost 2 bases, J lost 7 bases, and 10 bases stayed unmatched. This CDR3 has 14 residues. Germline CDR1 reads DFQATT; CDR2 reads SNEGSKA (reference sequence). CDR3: CSARQRTGPTTQYF. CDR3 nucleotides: TGCAGTGCTAGACAAAGGACAGGCCCCACGACCCAGTACTTC.

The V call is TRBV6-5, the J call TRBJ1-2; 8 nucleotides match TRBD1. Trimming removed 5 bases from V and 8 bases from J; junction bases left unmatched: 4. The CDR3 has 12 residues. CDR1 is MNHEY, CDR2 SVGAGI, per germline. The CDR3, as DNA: TGTGCCAGCAGTGCCGACAGGGGCGGCTACACCTTC. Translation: CASSADRGGYTF.

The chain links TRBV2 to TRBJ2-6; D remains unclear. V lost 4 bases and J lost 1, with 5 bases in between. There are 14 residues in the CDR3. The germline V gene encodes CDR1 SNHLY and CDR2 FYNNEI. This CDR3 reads CASSVGSGANVLTF. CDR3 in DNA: TGTGCCAGCAGTGTGGGATCTGGGGCCAACGTCCTGACTTTC.

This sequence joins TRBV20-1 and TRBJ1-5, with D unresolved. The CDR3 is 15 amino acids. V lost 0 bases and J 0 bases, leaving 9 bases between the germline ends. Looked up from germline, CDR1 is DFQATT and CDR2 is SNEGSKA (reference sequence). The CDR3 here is CSARDWGNSNQPQHF. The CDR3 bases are TGCAGTGCTAGAGATTGGGGAAATAGCAATCAGCCCCAGCATTTT.

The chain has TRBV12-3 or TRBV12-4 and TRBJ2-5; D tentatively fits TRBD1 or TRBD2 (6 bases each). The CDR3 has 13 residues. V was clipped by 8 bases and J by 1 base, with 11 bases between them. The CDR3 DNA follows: TGTGCCAGCGAAGAGGGGGGCCAAGAGACCCAGTACTTC. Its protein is CASEEGGQETQYF.

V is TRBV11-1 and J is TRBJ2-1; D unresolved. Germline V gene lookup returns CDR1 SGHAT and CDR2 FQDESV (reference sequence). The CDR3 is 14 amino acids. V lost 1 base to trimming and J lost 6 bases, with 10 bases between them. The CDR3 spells CASSLVESPNEQFF. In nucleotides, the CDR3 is TGTGCCAGCAGCTTAGTAGAGTCACCCAATGAGCAGTTCTTC.

The CDR3 reads CASSVSGIDYGYTF. CDR3 nucleotide sequence: TGTGCCAGCAGCGTTAGTGGCATTGACTATGGCTACACCTTC. The chain couples TRBV7-9 to TRBJ1-2; no clear D gene. The V end was cut by 5 bases, the J end by 3 bases, with 13 bases between. The CDR3 sequence is 14 residues long. Germline lookup yields CDR1 SEHNR and CDR2 FQNEAQ (reference sequence).

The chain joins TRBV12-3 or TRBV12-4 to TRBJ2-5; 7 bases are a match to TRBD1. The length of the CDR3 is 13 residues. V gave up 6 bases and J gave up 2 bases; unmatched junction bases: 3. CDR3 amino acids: CASRTTGQETQYF. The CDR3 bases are TGTGCCAGCAGGACGACAGGGCAAGAGACCCAGTACTTC.

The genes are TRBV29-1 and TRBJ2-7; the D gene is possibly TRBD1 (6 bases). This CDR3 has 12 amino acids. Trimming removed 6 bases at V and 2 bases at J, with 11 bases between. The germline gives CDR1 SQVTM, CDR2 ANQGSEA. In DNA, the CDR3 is TGCAGCGTCCAGGACAGTCCCTACGAGCAGTACTTC. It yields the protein CSVQDSPYEQYF.

In DNA, the CDR3 is TGTGCCAGCAGTTTAGCGTGGGGGGGCGAGCAGTACTTC. This gives the protein CASSLAWGGEQYF. This rearrangement joins TRBV12-3 or TRBV12-4 to TRBJ2-7; the match to TRBD2 covers 7 bases. The CDR3 runs 13 residues. V was pared by 0 bases and J by 6 bases, with 2 bases of the junction left unmatched.